The 27 T cell receptor beta chains presented below share a single source sample, sequenced in a study of T cells after yellow fever vaccination. MiXCR, run by TCRdb on the 5' RACE reads, gives a single entry per CDR3 protein. The sample carries fewer than 100,000 distinct CDR3 sequences, less than 6% recorded once. The sequencing here drew on CD8+ T cells sorted from PBMCs, taken 10 days after the yellow fever booster vaccination. These receptor sequences come from a man between 18 and 35 years old who received the YFV17D yellow fever vaccine.

This clonotype was detected ten times or more. The CDR3 region is CASSYWTSGVSANTGELFF. CDR3 nucleotides: TGTGCCAGCAGTTACTGGACTAGCGGGGTTTCTGCGAACACCGGGGAGCTGTTTTTT. The genes are TRBV6-2 or TRBV6-3 and TRBJ2-2, with TRBD2 identical over 12 bases. The trim removed 1 base at V and 0 bases at J, leaving 6 bases unmatched. There are 19 residues in the CDR3. Germline loops: CDR1 MNHEY, CDR2 SVGEGT.

The chain joins TRBV19 to TRBJ2-5; a weak D match, TRBD2 (6 bases). Germline V gene data show CDR1 as LNHDA and CDR2 as SQIVND (reference sequence). The CDR3 has 14 amino acids. V was clipped by 7 bases and J by 6 bases, with 18 bases between them. DNA of the CDR3: TGTGCCAGTACCGACCCGGGGGATTGGAAGACCCAGTACTTC. Protein product: CASTDPGDWKTQYF.

This clonotype showed up just a few times. This chain joins TRBV6-2 or TRBV6-3 and TRBJ2-7; 7 nucleotides line up with TRBD2. The germline CDR1 and CDR2 sequences are MNHEY and SVGEGT. The CDR3 spans 15 residues. V lost 6 bases to trimming and J lost 0 bases; unmatched junction nucleotides: 8. This CDR3 reads CASSPWRGSSYEQYF. Written as DNA, the CDR3 is TGTGCCAGCAGCCCCTGGCGGGGGAGCTCCTACGAGCAGTACTTC.

The CDR3 DNA follows: TGTGCCAGCAGCCAAGATCAGTCACAGGAAGATGCAACTAATGAAAAACTGTTTTTT. It codes for CASSQDQSQEDATNEKLFF. The J gene is TRBJ1-4, the V gene TRBV3-1; D is perhaps TRBD1 (5 bases). With 0 bases removed from V and 0 bases from J, the gap between germline ends came to 17 bases. Germline loops: CDR1 LGHDT, CDR2 YNNKEL (reference sequence). This CDR3 comprises 19 residues.

The V call is TRBV4-1, the J call TRBJ2-2; a weak D match, TRBD1 (5 bases). The CDR3 sequence is 15 residues long. V was trimmed by 3 bases and J by 5 bases, leaving 13 bases between them. The germline gives CDR1 MGHRA, CDR2 YSYEKL. CDR3 in DNA: TGCGCCAGCAGCCACGGGCTTTCAGGGACCGGGGAGCTGTTTTTT. Translating gives CASSHGLSGTGELFF.

This clonotype was found many times. The chain uses TRBV20-1 and TRBJ2-3; D uncertain. CDR1 DFQATT and CDR2 SNEGSKA come from the germline V gene (reference sequence). CDR3 length: 15 residues. V gave up 0 bases and J gave up 1 base, with 11 bases separating them. The CDR3 nucleotides are TGCAGTGCTAGAGAGATACATCGCCGCACAGATACGCAGTATTTT. As protein: CSAREIHRRTDTQYF.

This clonotype was recorded a few times. V usage is TRBV5-5 and J usage is TRBJ2-1, with D perhaps matching TRBD2 (6 bases). This CDR3 has 14 amino acids. CDR1 and CDR2 from the germline V gene are SGHKS and YYEKEE (reference sequence). Trimming took 1 base from V and 7 from J, leaving 12 bases between them. For the CDR3, the DNA is TGTGCCAGCAGCTTGATTACGGCGGGGAATGAGCAGTTCTTC. Protein: CASSLITAGNEQFF.

The gene calls are TRBV5-5 and TRBJ2-1; 7 nucleotides line up with TRBD1. CDR1 and CDR2 from the germline V gene are SGHKS and YYEKEE (reference sequence). The CDR3 has 17 amino acids. V lost 1 base and J lost 8; bases outside the gene matches: 15. This CDR3 is CASSLFGALQGWDEQFF. CDR3 DNA sequence: TGTGCCAGCAGCTTGTTTGGGGCCCTACAGGGGTGGGATGAGCAGTTCTTC. The full variable domain, completed using reference TRBV5-5 and TRBJ2-1, is DAGVTQSPTHLIKTRGQQVTLRCSPISGHKSVSWYQQVLGQGPQFIFQYYEKEERGRGNFPDRFSARQFPNYSSELNVNALLLGDSALYLCASSLFGALQGWDEQFFGPGTRLTVL.

CDR3 DNA: TGTGCCAGCAGGGGGACAGGAAACACCGGGGAGCTGTTTTTT. This gives the protein CASRGTGNTGELFF. The chain couples TRBV9 to TRBJ2-2, with 8 bases identical to TRBD1. The CDR3 contains 14 residues. The germline V gene encodes CDR1 SGDLS and CDR2 YYNGEE. V lost 5 bases and J lost 2; bases outside the gene matches: 2.

The CDR3 nucleotides read TGTGCCAGCAGTACCTTTCTCAGCTCCTACGAGCAGTACGTC. Translating it yields CASSTFLSSYEQYV. The chain combines TRBV14 with TRBJ2-7; D is unclear. Germline CDR1 and CDR2: SGHDN and FVKESK. The CDR3 has 14 amino acids. Between the trimmed V and J ends, which lost 6 bases and 0 bases, there was a span of 12 bases.

This clonotype was recorded a few times. The chain couples TRBV7-2 to TRBJ1-4; tentative D call: TRBD1 (6 bases). The CDR3 runs 15 residues. V was cut by 1 base and J by 3 bases, with 9 bases left in between. Germline lookup yields CDR1 SGHTA and CDR2 FQGNSA. The CDR3 is CASSLVDRSNEKLFF. The CDR3 region has the DNA TGTGCCAGCAGCTTAGTGGACAGATCTAATGAAAAACTGTTTTTT. Using reference TRBV7-2 and TRBJ1-4 for the parts outside the CDR3, the full variable domain is GAGVSQSPSNKVTEKGKDVELRCDPISGHTALYWYRQSLGQGLEFLIYFQGNSAPDKSGLPSDRFSAERTGGSVSTLTIQRTQQEDSAVYLCASSLVDRSNEKLFFGSGTQLSVL.

This clonotype turned up a few times. The genes are TRBV19 and TRBJ2-3, with 11 nucleotides matching TRBD1. The CDR3 extends over 16 amino acids. Germline assignment: CDR1 LNHDA and CDR2 SQIVND (reference sequence). The V and J ends lost 8 bases and 0 bases, in that order; junction bases with no gene match: 7. CDR3 amino acids: CASLDRGLGSTDTQYF. For the CDR3, the DNA is TGTGCCAGTTTGGACAGGGGGCTCGGTAGCACAGATACGCAGTATTTT.

The V gene is TRBV21-1, the J gene TRBJ2-7; the D call TRBD1 from the table was never checked on the DNA. TRBV21-1 is flagged as a pseudogene. There are 14 residues in the CDR3. The CDR3 is CASSEGGHNYEQYF. The DNA for the CDR3 is TGTGCCAGCAGCGAAGGGGGACACAACTACGAGCAGTACTTC.

There are a few counts of this clonotype. The chain uses TRBV23-1 and TRBJ1-5; 8 nucleotides match TRBD1. TRBV23-1 is an ORF for which the function is uncertain. V shed 4 bases and J 0 bases; nucleotides not matched to a gene: 8. The CDR3 totals 17 residues. The CDR3, as DNA: TGCGCCAGCAGTCCATGCAGGGGGCCGTATAGCAATCAGCCCCAGCATTTT. Translation: CASSPCRGPYSNQPQHF.

This clonotype occurred a few times. This chain uses TRBV7-2 with TRBJ2-3, with D tentatively TRBD2 (6 bases). CDR3 length equals 14 residues. Trimming shortened V by 5 bases and J by 14 bases, and 23 bases separated the two germline ends. The V gene's germline CDR1 is SGHTA and CDR2 FQGNSA. This chain's CDR3 is CASSLGAGLTERYF. The CDR3 region has the DNA TGTGCCAGCAGCCTGGGAGCGGGTCTCACTGAGCGGTATTTT.

This clonotype was counted ten times or more. This rearrangement joins TRBV6-2 or TRBV6-3 to TRBJ2-2; D call uncertain. Trimming cost V 3 bases and J 7 bases, with 3 bases left between them. Per germline, CDR1 MNHEY and CDR2 SVGEGT. CDR3 length: 11 amino acids. CDR3 nucleotides: TGTGCCAGCAGTTATGGCGGGGAGCTGTTTTTT. Protein product: CASSYGGELFF.

The sample holds a few counts of this clonotype. The genes are TRBV7-9 and TRBJ1-5, with 8 bases lining up with TRBD1. The CDR3 contains 14 residues. CDR1 SEHNR and CDR2 FQNEAQ come from the germline V gene (reference sequence). J lost 6 bases, V lost 6 bases, and 7 bases had no gene match. CDR3 DNA sequence: TGTGCCAGCAGTCGCCCAGGGGGCGGTCAGCCCCAGCATTTT. This sequence encodes CASSRPGGGQPQHF.

V is TRBV6-5 and J is TRBJ1-6; TRBD1 matches 8 bases. The CDR3 is made up of 13 amino acids. Trimming cost V 5 bases and J 8 bases; bases outside gene matches: 2. The V gene's germline CDR1 is MNHEY and CDR2 SVGAGI. The CDR3 region has the DNA TGTGCCAGCAGTCCACAGGGGGATTCACCCCTCCACTTT. Protein product: CASSPQGDSPLHF.

The V call is TRBV27, the J call TRBJ2-2; perhaps TRBD1 as D (6 bases). Germline V gene data show CDR1 as MNHEY and CDR2 as SMNVEV (reference sequence). Trimming took off 1 base at V and 1 base at J, with 7 bases between the two ends. This CDR3 comprises 15 residues. Written as DNA, the CDR3 is TGTGCCAGCAGTTTATGGGGACAGAACACCGGGGAGCTGTTTTTT. This encodes CASSLWGQNTGELFF.

This clonotype was counted many times. The chain carries TRBV20-1 and TRBJ2-4; 10 positions match TRBD1. After removal of 5 bases from V and 6 bases from J, the junction contained 10 bases not matched to a gene. CDR3 length: 15 amino acids. Germline V lookup: CDR1 DFQATT, CDR2 SNEGSKA (reference sequence). Here the CDR3 reads CSAAKTGTGVNIQYF. CDR3 DNA sequence: TGCAGTGCTGCTAAGACCGGGACAGGGGTAAACATTCAGTACTTC.

This clonotype was recorded at least ten times. This chain uses TRBV4-3 with TRBJ1-2; 7 positions agree with TRBD1. The germline V gene has CDR1 LGHNA and CDR2 YSLEER. This CDR3 spans 16 amino acids. With V trimmed by 0 bases and J by 8 bases, 12 bases remained unmatched. This CDR3 reads CASSQDHPTGLVGYTF. CDR3 coding DNA: TGCGCCAGCAGCCAAGATCATCCGACAGGGTTGGTCGGCTACACCTTC.

This clonotype was counted many times. This chain joins TRBV6-5 and TRBJ2-3; TRBD2 matches at 10 bases. V lost 6 bases, J lost 5 bases, and 14 bases stayed unmatched. Germline CDR1 reads MNHEY; CDR2 reads SVGAGI. This CDR3 is built from 17 residues. CDR3 sequence: CASSSLAAGGPKDTQYF. The CDR3 region has the DNA TGTGCCAGCAGCTCGCTAGCAGCGGGGGGGCCGAAAGATACGCAGTATTTT.

This clonotype turned up a few times. The rearrangement uses TRBV29-1 and TRBJ2-3; 12 nucleotides match TRBD2. The V and J ends lost 4 bases and 5 bases, in that order; junction bases with no gene match: 7. The CDR3 is 15 residues long. Germline V gives CDR1 SQVTM, CDR2 ANQGSEA. CDR3 residues: CSVALAGGQGDTQYF. CDR3 bases: TGCAGCGTTGCCCTAGCGGGGGGGCAGGGAGATACGCAGTATTTT.

In this sample, this clonotype turned up a few times. This chain links TRBV23-1 with TRBJ2-3, with 11 positions matching TRBD1. TRBV23-1 carries the ORF label, with uncertain function. The CDR3 totals 16 residues. J gave up 5 bases and V 4 bases, and 8 bases lay outside the gene matches. The CDR3 loop reads CASSPQEGQGVDTQYF. The DNA of the CDR3 is TGCGCCAGCAGTCCACAGGAGGGACAGGGGGTAGATACGCAGTATTTT.

This clonotype has a handful of counts. The rearrangement uses TRBV5-1 and TRBJ1-1; the D is unclear. In germline, CDR1 is SGHRS, CDR2 YFSETQ. V lost 4 bases and J 1 base, leaving 5 bases between the germline ends. The CDR3 covers 12 residues. The CDR3 here is CASSAQNTEAFF. CDR3 coding DNA: TGCGCCAGCAGCGCACAGAACACTGAAGCTTTCTTT.

The chain has TRBV5-1 and TRBJ2-3; D might be TRBD2 (6 bases). The CDR3 is 14 amino acids. Per germline, CDR1 SGHRS and CDR2 YFSETQ. Trimming took 2 bases from V and 5 from J, leaving 12 bases between them. The CDR3 loop is CASSFETRGDTQYF. As DNA, the CDR3 is TGCGCCAGCAGCTTTGAGACTAGGGGAGATACGCAGTATTTT.

This sequence joins TRBV4-3 and TRBJ1-5; perhaps TRBD1 as D (5 bases). The V gene lost 2 bases and the J gene lost 4 bases, with 12 bases spanning the gap. The CDR3 consists of 15 residues. In germline, CDR1 is LGHNA, CDR2 YSLEER. CDR3 protein: CASSQKWDLNQPQHF. In nucleotides, the CDR3 is TGCGCCAGCAGCCAAAAATGGGACTTAAATCAGCCCCAGCATTTT.